These 27 T cell receptor beta chains were sequenced from one sample in a study of blood T cell repertoires in COVID-19. Assay used: immunoSEQ multiplex PCR; TCRdb lists only in-frame clones, some missing. The sample lists approximately 200,000 clones, around 85% occurring once. Sequenced sample: peripheral blood. The source is a human donor in a cohort sampled during active COVID-19.

About this clone: The same CDR3 can be traced to other DNA sequences in this sample. The rearrangement uses TRBV30 and TRBJ1-1; D unclear. This CDR3 has 12 amino acids. Looked up from germline, CDR1 is GTSNPN and CDR2 is SVGIG (reference sequence). V dropped 4 bases and J dropped 3 bases, with 9 bases sitting between them. The chain's CDR3 is CAWKQDYTEAFF. As DNA, the CDR3 is TGTGCCTGGAAGCAGGATTACACTGAAGCTTTCTTT.

This sequence joins TRBV28 and TRBJ2-3; TRBD1 matches at 7 bases. Losses at the gene ends were 5 bases for V and 2 bases for J; bases not matched to a gene: 7. The CDR3 is 15 residues long. The V gene's germline CDR1 is MDHEN and CDR2 SYDVKM. The CDR3 loop is CASSGTELPTDTQYF. The CDR3 bases are TGTGCCAGCAGTGGGACAGAATTACCCACAGATACGCAGTATTTT.

The chain links TRBV5-6 to TRBJ2-1; D is undetermined. V lost 2 bases, J lost 1 base, and 7 bases lay in between. This CDR3 is 14 amino acids long. The germline V gene encodes CDR1 SGHDT and CDR2 YYEEEE. This CDR3 reads CASSFWLSYNEQFF. The DNA for the CDR3 is TGTGCCAGCAGCTTTTGGCTTTCCTACAATGAGCAGTTCTTC.

This chain uses TRBV5-6 with TRBJ2-7; D not resolved. V lost 1 base and J 2 bases, leaving 7 bases between the germline ends. The germline V gene encodes CDR1 SGHDT and CDR2 YYEEEE. The CDR3 has 13 residues. Here the CDR3 DNA reads TGTGCCAGCAGCTTGCCCCCGGCCTACGAGCAGTACTTC. Encoded protein: CASSLPPAYEQYF.

This chain links TRBV7-3 with TRBJ2-1, with 9 bases identical to TRBD1. This CDR3 region has 15 residues. V dropped 5 bases and J dropped 3; count of bases not matched to a gene: 5. From germline, CDR1 is SGHTA and CDR2 FQGTGA. The CDR3 DNA is TGTGCCAGCAGCCCAACAGGGGGCCACTACAATGAGCAGTTCTTC. It yields the protein CASSPTGGHYNEQFF.

The chain uses TRBV25-1 and TRBJ2-3; 12 bases match TRBD2. CDR1 and CDR2 from the germline V gene are MGHDK and SYGVNS. This CDR3 comprises 17 residues. After removal of 1 base from V and 8 bases from J, the junction contained 10 bases not matched to a gene. The CDR3 DNA reads TGTGCCAGCAGTGAATCAGCTAGCGGGAGGGCTATAAGTACGCAGTATTTT. Encoded protein: CASSESASGRAISTQYF. Full variable domain (remainder filled in from reference TRBV25-1 and TRBJ2-3): EADIYQTPRYLVIGTGKKITLECSQTMGHDKMYWYQQDPGMELHLIHYSYGVNSTEKGDLSSESTVSRIRTEHFPLTLESARPSHTSQYLCASSESASGRAISTQYFGPGTRLTVL.

CDR3 region: CASSFRQGVVGGRSSNEQFF. DNA of the CDR3: TGTGCCAGCAGCTTTAGACAGGGAGTTGTTGGCGGGAGGTCCAGCAATGAGCAGTTCTTC. The rearrangement uses TRBV7-3 and TRBJ2-1, with D perhaps matching TRBD2 (8 bases). V was shortened by 3 bases and J by 6 bases, with 30 bases between the two germline ends. This CDR3 comprises 20 residues. CDR1 and CDR2 (germline): SGHTA, FQGTGA.

V and J are TRBV10-3 and TRBJ1-1, with 7 bases lining up with TRBD1. Looked up from germline, CDR1 is ENHRY and CDR2 is SYGVKD. V was pared by 8 bases and J by 3 bases, with 9 bases of the junction left unmatched. The CDR3 length is 14 residues. The DNA of the CDR3 is TGTGCCATCGGGAGACAGGGAGTCGACACTGAAGCTTTCTTT. Encoded protein: CAIGRQGVDTEAFF.

The chain links TRBV6-4 to TRBJ1-1; D gene uncertain. The CDR3 is made up of 14 amino acids. Germline V lookup: CDR1 MRHNA, CDR2 SNTAGT. Deletions cut 2 bases from V and 0 bases from J, with 7 bases between. CDR3 amino acids: CASSDGLMNTEAFF. As DNA, the CDR3 is TGTGCCAGCAGTGACGGCCTTATGAACACTGAAGCTTTCTTT.

The chain employs TRBV4-2 and TRBJ2-7; 9 positions agree with TRBD2. This CDR3 region has 16 residues. Trimming removed 1 base from V and 2 bases from J; junction bases left unmatched: 6. Per germline, CDR1 LGHNA and CDR2 YNFKEQ. The CDR3 coding sequence is TGTGCCAGCAGCCAAGGGCTAGCGGGGACCCCCTACGAGCAGTACTTC. Protein sequence: CASSQGLAGTPYEQYF.

Turning to this clone: Relative to the germline gene, one junction end is altered; a read error may explain this. The rearrangement links TRBV30 to TRBJ1-6; 7 nucleotides match TRBD1. Germline CDR1 and CDR2: GTSNPN and SVGIG (reference sequence). CDR3 length equals 13 residues. The DNA for the CDR3 is TGTGCCTGGAGTGCATTTCCCGGGACAGCACACGCCTTT. Its protein product is CAWSAFPGTAHAF.

The rearrangement links TRBV11-2 to TRBJ2-7; possible D gene TRBD1, 5 bases. The germline V gene has CDR1 SGHAT and CDR2 FQNNGV. This CDR3 has 15 residues. V gave up 2 bases and J gave up 0 bases, with 11 bases separating them. CDR3 in DNA: TGTGCCAGCAGCTTAACAGGACACCCCTCCTACGAGCAGTACTTC. As protein: CASSLTGHPSYEQYF.

J is TRBJ1-2 and V is TRBV27; tentative D call: TRBD1 (6 bases). CDR1 MNHEY and CDR2 SMNVEV come from the germline V gene (reference sequence). The CDR3 is 17 amino acids. V was pared by 5 bases and J by 5 bases, with 24 bases between. CDR3 DNA sequence: TGTGCCAGCAGTCGAATCGCCACAGGGTCGACCCAGTATGGCTACACCTTC. Residues: CASSRIATGSTQYGYTF.

The V call is TRBV4-3, the J call TRBJ2-1; TRBD2 agrees at 10 bases. CDR3 length equals 16 residues. Germline V gene data show CDR1 as LGHNA and CDR2 as YSLEER. Trimming cost V 4 bases and J 4 bases; bases outside gene matches: 7. This CDR3 is CASSRASGSLYNEQFF. Here the CDR3 DNA reads TGCGCCAGCAGCCGGGCTAGCGGGAGCCTGTACAATGAGCAGTTCTTC.

This chain links TRBV6-5 with TRBJ1-2, with 9 bases aligning to TRBD1. Germline V gene sequence: CDR1 MNHEY, CDR2 SVGAGI. The CDR3 has 15 amino acids. V trimming: 4 bases; J trimming: 4 bases; junction bases outside the gene matches: 7. In nucleotides, the CDR3 is TGTGCCAGCAGTTTGGACAGGGGAGTGAGCTATGGCTACACCTTC. Its translation is CASSLDRGVSYGYTF.

Only one count was recorded for this clone. The V and J genes are TRBV24-1 and TRBJ2-5, with D perhaps TRBD2 (6 bases). This CDR3 is built from 16 residues. Germline V CDR1 and CDR2: KGHDR, SFDVKD. Trimming left V 5 bases short and J 2 bases short, with 17 bases between. CDR3 bases: TGTGCCACCAGTGTTGGTCGGGGGAGCGGGCAAGAGACCCAGTACTTC. Its protein product is CATSVGRGSGQETQYF.

This rearrangement joins TRBV4-3 to TRBJ2-7, with D unresolved. CDR1 LGHNA and CDR2 YSLEER come from the germline V gene. The germline V and J ends were trimmed by 3 bases and 1 base, with 10 bases remaining between them. The CDR3 is 14 residues long. The CDR3 reads CASSQVIDSYEQYF. CDR3 nucleotides: TGCGCCAGCAGCCAGGTCATAGATTCCTACGAGCAGTACTTC.

A remark on this clone: The sample has other DNA sequences that encode this CDR3 too. The V and J genes are TRBV6-5 and TRBJ2-7; D might be TRBD1 (6 bases). Per the germline V gene, CDR1 is MNHEY and CDR2 is SVGAGI. Trimming removed 8 bases at V and 0 bases at J, with 11 bases between. There are 13 residues in the CDR3. This chain's CDR3 is CASSQDSSYEQYF. DNA for the CDR3: TGTGCCAGCTCCCAGGACAGCTCCTACGAGCAGTACTTC.

V usage is TRBV5-4 and J usage is TRBJ2-7; 11 bases map to TRBD2. Germline V gene data show CDR1 as SGHNT and CDR2 as YYREEE (reference sequence). The trim removed 5 bases at V and 3 bases at J, leaving 4 bases unmatched. The CDR3 runs 14 residues. The CDR3 coding sequence is TGTGCCAGCAGGATAGCGGGAGGGCACTACGAGCAGTACTTC. Residues: CASRIAGGHYEQYF.

This clone appeared once. The chain carries TRBV27 and TRBJ1-5, with D maybe TRBD1 (6 bases). CDR1 MNHEY and CDR2 SMNVEV come from the germline V gene (reference sequence). V lost 6 bases, J lost 2 bases, and 14 bases lay in between. The CDR3 runs 15 residues. The CDR3 is CASRIQGSGNQPQHF. The CDR3 DNA follows: TGTGCCAGCAGGATCCAGGGGTCAGGCAATCAGCCCCAGCATTTT.

This clone was counted a few times. This rearrangement joins TRBV11-3 to TRBJ2-2, with D maybe TRBD1 (6 bases). The V end was cut by 0 bases, the J end by 7 bases, with 9 bases between. CDR1 is SGHNT, CDR2 YENEEA, per germline. This CDR3 has 14 residues. The DNA of the CDR3 is TGTGCCAGCAGCTTAGAACAGGGACACGGGGAGCTGTTTTTT. It encodes CASSLEQGHGELFF.

The genes are TRBV9 and TRBJ1-1; D possibly corresponds to TRBD1 (5 bases). The germline V gene has CDR1 SGDLS and CDR2 YYNGEE. CDR3 size: 15 residues. The V end was cut by 4 bases, the J end by 5 bases, with 18 bases between. CDR3 in DNA: TGTGCCAGCAGCACCGGGGGGACTGTTGGGACTGAAGCTTTCTTT. Translation gives CASSTGGTVGTEAFF.

This clone was seen only a few times. V is TRBV7-3 and J is TRBJ1-2; tentatively, D is TRBD1 (5 bases). Trimming shortened V by 5 bases and J by 6 bases, and 13 bases separated the two germline ends. Looked up from germline, CDR1 is SGHTA and CDR2 is FQGTGA. The CDR3 is 13 residues long. The CDR3 sequence: CASSVDSDHGYTF. The CDR3 nucleotides are TGTGCCAGCAGCGTAGACAGTGACCATGGCTACACCTTC. The complete variable domain, with remaining parts taken from reference TRBV7-3 and TRBJ1-2, reads GAGVSQTPSNKVTEKGKYVELRCDPISGHTALYWYRQSLGQGPEFLIYFQGTGAADDSGLPNDRFFAVRPEGSVSTLKIQRTERGDSAVYLCASSVDSDHGYTFGSGTRLTVV.

This clone appeared a few times. The CDR3 spells CASSWTGASYEQYF. CDR3 bases: TGTGCCAGCAGTTGGACAGGGGCGTCCTACGAGCAGTACTTC. This chain connects TRBV27 to TRBJ2-7; 9 nucleotides match TRBD1. Germline V CDR1 and CDR2: MNHEY, SMNVEV (reference sequence). This CDR3 is 14 amino acids long. V was clipped by 4 bases and J by 1 base; unmatched bases: 2.

In the case of this clone: This clone may be a read error of a much larger clone one base away. J is TRBJ1-5 and V is TRBV28; TRBD1 agrees at 7 bases. Trimming took 6 bases from V and 2 from J; bases not matched to a gene: 7. CDR3 length: 15 residues. The germline gives CDR1 MDHEN, CDR2 SYDVKM. CDR3 residues: CASSTTGFGNQPQHF. In DNA form, the CDR3 reads TGTGCCAGCAGCACGACAGGGTTCGGCAATCAGCCCCAGCATTTT.

The chain combines TRBV3-1 (or the pseudogene TRBV3-2) with TRBJ1-6; 10 nucleotides align to TRBD1. The V gene end was trimmed by 4 bases and the J gene end by 10 bases; junction bases not matched to a gene: 10. Germline V gene data show CDR1 as LGHDT and CDR2 as YNNKEL (reference sequence). The CDR3 covers 16 residues. CDR3 protein: CASSPRDRGPGSPLHF. CDR3 bases: TGTGCCAGCAGCCCGCGGGACAGGGGACCGGGATCACCCCTCCACTTT.

The chain joins TRBV4-3 to TRBJ2-7, with a tentative D call TRBD1 (6 bases). The germline V gene has CDR1 LGHNA and CDR2 YSLEER. The CDR3 runs to 15 residues. V gave up 4 bases and J gave up 4 bases, with 17 bases separating them. The CDR3 DNA reads TGCGCCAGCAGCCCAAGGGGACAAGGCCGTTACGAGCAGTACTTC. It codes for CASSPRGQGRYEQYF.